This T cell receptor beta chain emerged from a study of shared clonotypes between healthy human individuals. About the study: Plates per donor: three CD4 naive, three CD4 memory, two CD8 naive, one CD8 memory.

About this clone: The same CDR3 can be traced to other DNA sequences in this sample.

Authors' methods: For the immunoSEQ data, sequences were junction-only without quality scores, so filtering differed. Repertoires were generated with immunoSEQ multiplex PCR, while TCRdb's copy carries only in-frame clones and drops some. For V, J and clone size, that table is used; D and trimming come from the DNA. The sample includes around 1.9 million clones, 93% of them seen just once. Positive CCR7 selection of CD45RO-negative cells yielded the naive CD8 cells, and terminally differentiated effector memory CD45RA+ cells were excluded. Each donor was a Caucasian adult residing in Nashville, Tennessee. V gave up 2 bases and J gave up 4 bases, with 12 bases separating them. CDR3 length: 14 residues. Germline CDR1 and CDR2: ENHRY and SYGVKD.

This TCR came from a man between 18 and 35 years old in good health. Some clones in this sample may be carry-over from other donors' samples. The specimen was naive CD8+ T cells from PBMCs. The chain recombines TRBV10-3 with TRBJ2-7, with D possibly matching TRBD2 (6 bases). The CDR3 DNA reads TGTGCCATCAGTGAGAGTGGGGGGAGTTACGAGCAGTACTTC. Its translation is CAISESGGSYEQYF.